A selection of T cell receptor beta chains follows, all from one sample in a study of shared clonotypes between healthy human individuals. Using immunoSEQ multiplex PCR, the repertoire was profiled, and TCRdb retains in-frame clones only, with some absent. The profile covers under 550,000 clones, with almost 97% appearing a single time and 0.05% to 0.07% taken by the ten largest. The sample was naive CD4+ T cells sorted from blood. These receptors came from a woman in her 30s in good health. Each CDR3 is given with its conserved first and last residue. Each record gives: V gene, J gene, CDR3 protein.

TRBV2,NA,CASRGLAGLYEQYF
TRBV9,TRBJ1-6,CASSARSNSPLHF
TRBV28,TRBJ1-5,CASSYVRGSRNQPQHF
TRBV19,TRBJ2-6,CASSISRGANVLTF
TRBV5-4,TRBJ2-7,CASSLGDGFIEQYF
TRBV7-6,TRBJ2-7,CATRGGFEQYF
TRBV5-5,TRBJ1-4,CASSFGGGEEKLFF
TRBV29-1,TRBJ2-5,CSVELAAYQETQYF
TRBV7-9,TRBJ1-1,CASSPMTEAFF
TRBV19,TRBJ1-3,CASSPPGSGNTIYF
TRBV5-4,TRBJ2-5,CASSLGSSGRAKVQQYF
TRBV6-1,TRBJ2-2,CASREIGLAAGELFF
TRBV6-5,TRBJ2-7,CASRVGLATTYEQYF
TRBV19,TRBJ1-1,CASSRRQGGTEAFF
TRBV10-1,TRBJ2-1,CASSESPDSNEQFF